Described below is a single TCR beta chain sequence and its context. Each CDR3 protein is one row after TCRdb ran MiXCR on the 5' RACE reads. Here the sample spans about 600,000 distinct CDR3 sequences, about 22% being singletons. The source of the sample is a study of T-cell memory formation after mild COVID-19. The V and J ends lost 1 base and 6 bases, in that order; junction bases with no gene match: 8. Germline-derived CDR1 and CDR2 are SGHVS and FNYEAQ. CDR3 length equals 17 residues. Material for sequencing was PBMCs or a T cell subset sorted from them (not recorded which). The clonotype was recovered from an adult woman who had mild COVID-19 (a few samples of this study predate the infection). Cell type and time point are not known. V and J are TRBV7-6 and TRBJ2-5; 13 positions agree with TRBD2. This CDR3 is CASSLGARTSGSQTQYF. Here the CDR3 DNA reads TGTGCCAGCAGCTTAGGCGCCCGGACTAGCGGGAGTCAGACCCAGTACTTC.